This T cell receptor beta chain was obtained from a study of T cells expressing NK-cell markers (TCRdb year 2020). Concerning the study at large: TCR beta-chain repertoires were profiled in sorted CD3+CD56+NKG2C+, CD3+CD56+NKG2C- and CD3+CD56-NKG2C+ T-cell subsets from fewer than 10 donors. Illumina HiSeq 2000/2500, MiSeq or NextSeq was used to sequence libraries as 2 x 150 bp reads. All eight donors whose samples were sequenced were randomly selected healthy volunteers, three of them men and five women. Among the eight sequenced donors, only one was HCMV-seronegative, while the other seven were HCMV-seropositive. The full study reports these points: Whether the expanded NKG2C-expressing T cell clones were specific for HCMV antigens was left unclear. For 6 or 7 donors, the dominant CD3+CD56+NKG2C+ clonotypes were among the top 10 CD8+ clonotypes and accounted for roughly 1.0-7.5% of CD8+ T cells. Those dominant clonotypes were again the most abundant among CD3+CD56-NKG2C+ cells in several donors, at about 28.3-65%.

About this clonotype itself: Its antigen is still unknown.

Instrument used: Illumina HiSeq 2000. 5'RACE template switching, by which a universal primer site and unique molecular identifiers were added, was used to make TCR beta cDNA libraries. Priming for cDNA synthesis came from the TCR beta constant segment, and two successive PCR amplification steps followed. For the original study's pipeline: MIGEC was used to demultiplex reads and group the reads by UMI, and MiTCR was used to assemble and quantify clonotypes. To exclude erroneous sequences, any TCR cDNA sequence not supported by at least two reads was discarded. The tcR package was used for downstream repertoire analysis, with clonotypes matched between fractions based on CDR3 nucleotide sequence plus V segment. VDJmatch was used to annotate antigen specificity against VDJdb, with one amino acid substitution in CDR3 allowed. The reads underwent TCRdb reprocessing, giving one record for each CDR3 protein sequence and no DNA. TCRdb's processing, not the authors' own work, is the source of the V and J calls. The table of this sample itemizes around 550,000 distinct CDR3 sequences. The top ten constitute roughly 3.6% of the sample.

To determine HCMV serostatus, a commercial ELISA kit was used to detect HCMV-specific IgG in serum. Peripheral blood mononuclear cells were isolated from blood by Ficoll density gradient centrifugation. Sequenced: blood T cells: a sorted CD56 or NKG2C T cell subset, CD4+ or CD8+ T cells, or bulk PBMC T cells (not recorded which). The receptor was derived from a man between 18 and 35 years old in good health. Donor details come from another sample of the same person, matched by shared clones.

The CDR3 reads CASLTGVNTGELFF. The V and J segments used are TRBV19 and TRBJ2-2; absent DNA, TCRdb's TRBD1 call cannot be checked. CDR1 and CDR2, looked up from the germline V gene (reference sequence), are LNHDA and SQIVND. Including the terminal cysteine and phenylalanine, the CDR3 comprises 14 residues. No DNA is given.